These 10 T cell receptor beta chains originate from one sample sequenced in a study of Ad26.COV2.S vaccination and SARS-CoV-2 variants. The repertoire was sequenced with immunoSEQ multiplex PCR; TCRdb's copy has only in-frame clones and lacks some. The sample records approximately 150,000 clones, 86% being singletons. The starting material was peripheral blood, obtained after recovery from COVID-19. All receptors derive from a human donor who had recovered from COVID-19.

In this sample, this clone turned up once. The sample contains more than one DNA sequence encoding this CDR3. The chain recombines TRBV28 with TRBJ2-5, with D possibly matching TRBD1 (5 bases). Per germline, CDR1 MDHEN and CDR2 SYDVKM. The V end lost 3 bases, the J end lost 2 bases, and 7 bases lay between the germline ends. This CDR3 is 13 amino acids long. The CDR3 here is CASSFGAQETQYF. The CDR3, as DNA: TGTGCCAGCAGTTTTGGGGCACAAGAGACCCAGTACTTC.

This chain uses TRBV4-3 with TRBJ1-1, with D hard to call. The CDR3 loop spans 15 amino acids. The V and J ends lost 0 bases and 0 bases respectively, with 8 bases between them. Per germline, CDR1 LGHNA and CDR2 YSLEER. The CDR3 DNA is TGCGCCAGCAGCCAAGATAGGGAGGTGAACACTGAAGCTTTCTTT. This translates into CASSQDREVNTEAFF.

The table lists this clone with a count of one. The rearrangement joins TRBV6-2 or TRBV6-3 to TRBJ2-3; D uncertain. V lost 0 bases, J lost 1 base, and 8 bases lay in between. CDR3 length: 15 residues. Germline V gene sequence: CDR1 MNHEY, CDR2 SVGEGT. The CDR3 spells CASSYSIIRTDTQYF. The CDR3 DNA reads TGTGCCAGCAGTTACTCGATTATACGCACAGATACGCAGTATTTT.

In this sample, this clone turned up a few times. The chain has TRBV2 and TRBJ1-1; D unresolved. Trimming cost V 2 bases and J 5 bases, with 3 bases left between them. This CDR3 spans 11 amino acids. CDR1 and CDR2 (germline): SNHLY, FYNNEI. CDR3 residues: CASSEQTEAFF. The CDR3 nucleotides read TGTGCCAGCAGTGAACAAACTGAAGCTTTCTTT.

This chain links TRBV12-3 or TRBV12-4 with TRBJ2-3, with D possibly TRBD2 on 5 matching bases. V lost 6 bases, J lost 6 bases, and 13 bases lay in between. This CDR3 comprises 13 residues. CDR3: CASSLNRRDTQYF. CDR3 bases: TGTGCCAGCAGCCTTAACCGGAGGGATACGCAGTATTTT.

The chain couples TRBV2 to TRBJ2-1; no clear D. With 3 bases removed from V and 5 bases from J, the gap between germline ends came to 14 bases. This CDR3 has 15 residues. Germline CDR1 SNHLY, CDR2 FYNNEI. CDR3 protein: CASSDANSAHNEQFF. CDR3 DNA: TGTGCCAGCAGTGATGCGAATTCCGCCCACAATGAGCAGTTCTTC.

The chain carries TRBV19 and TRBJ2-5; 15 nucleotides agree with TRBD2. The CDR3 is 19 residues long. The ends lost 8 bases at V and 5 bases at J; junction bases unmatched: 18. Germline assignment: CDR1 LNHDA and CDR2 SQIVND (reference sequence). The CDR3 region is CASSPGLAGGPVSKETQYF. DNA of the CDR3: TGTGCCAGTTCCCCCGGACTAGCGGGGGGGCCGGTTAGTAAGGAGACCCAGTACTTC.

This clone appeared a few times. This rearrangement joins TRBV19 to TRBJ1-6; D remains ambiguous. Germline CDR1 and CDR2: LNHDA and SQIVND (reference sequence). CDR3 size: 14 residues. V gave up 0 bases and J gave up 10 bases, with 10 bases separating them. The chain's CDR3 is CASSIDAPRSPLHF. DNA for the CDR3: TGTGCCAGTAGTATAGATGCCCCAAGATCACCCCTCCACTTT.

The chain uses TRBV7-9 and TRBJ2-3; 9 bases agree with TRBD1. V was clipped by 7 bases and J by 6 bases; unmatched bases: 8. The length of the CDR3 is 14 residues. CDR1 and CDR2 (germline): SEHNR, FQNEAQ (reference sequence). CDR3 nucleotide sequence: TGTGCCAGCAACCCGGGACAGGGATCCGATACGCAGTATTTT. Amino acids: CASNPGQGSDTQYF.

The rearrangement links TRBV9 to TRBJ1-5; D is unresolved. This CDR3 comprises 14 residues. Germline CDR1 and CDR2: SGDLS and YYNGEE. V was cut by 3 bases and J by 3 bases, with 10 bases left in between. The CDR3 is CASSEDGANQPQHF. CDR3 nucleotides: TGTGCCAGCAGCGAGGACGGAGCCAATCAGCCCCAGCATTTT.